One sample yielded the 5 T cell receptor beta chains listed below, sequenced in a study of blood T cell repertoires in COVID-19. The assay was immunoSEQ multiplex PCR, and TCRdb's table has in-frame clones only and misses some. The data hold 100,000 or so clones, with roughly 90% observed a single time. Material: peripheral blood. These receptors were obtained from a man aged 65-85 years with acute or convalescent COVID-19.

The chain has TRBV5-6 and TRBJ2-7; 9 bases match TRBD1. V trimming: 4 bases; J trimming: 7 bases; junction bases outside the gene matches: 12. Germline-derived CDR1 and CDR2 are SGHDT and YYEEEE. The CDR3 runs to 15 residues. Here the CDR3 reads CASSETGTGRNEQYF. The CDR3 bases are TGTGCCAGCAGCGAAACCGGGACAGGGCGTAATGAGCAGTACTTC.

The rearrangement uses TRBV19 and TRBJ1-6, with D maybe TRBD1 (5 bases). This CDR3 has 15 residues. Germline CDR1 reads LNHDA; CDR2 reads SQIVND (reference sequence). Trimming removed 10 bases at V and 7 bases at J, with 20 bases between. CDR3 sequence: CATRDVGAVNSPLHF. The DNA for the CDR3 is TGTGCCACCCGAGACGTTGGGGCCGTAAATTCACCCCTCCACTTT.

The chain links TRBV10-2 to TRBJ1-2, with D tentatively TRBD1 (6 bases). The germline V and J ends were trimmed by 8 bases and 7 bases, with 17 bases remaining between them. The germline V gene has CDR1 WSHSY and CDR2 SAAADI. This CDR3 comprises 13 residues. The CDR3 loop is CASLRGTGFGYTF. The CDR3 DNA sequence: TGCGCCAGCCTCCGGGGTACAGGGTTTGGCTACACCTTC.

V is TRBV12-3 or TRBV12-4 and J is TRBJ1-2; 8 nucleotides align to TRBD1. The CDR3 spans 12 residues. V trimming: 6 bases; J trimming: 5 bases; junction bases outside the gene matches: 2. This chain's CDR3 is CASRRTGYGYTF. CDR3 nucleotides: TGTGCCAGCAGGAGGACAGGGTATGGCTACACCTTC.

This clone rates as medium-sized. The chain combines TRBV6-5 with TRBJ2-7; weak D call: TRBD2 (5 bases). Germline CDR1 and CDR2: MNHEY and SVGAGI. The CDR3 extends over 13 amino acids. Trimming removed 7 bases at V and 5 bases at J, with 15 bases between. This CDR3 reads CASTEGKVHEQYF. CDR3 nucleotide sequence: TGTGCCAGCACCGAGGGTAAGGTCCACGAGCAGTACTTC.